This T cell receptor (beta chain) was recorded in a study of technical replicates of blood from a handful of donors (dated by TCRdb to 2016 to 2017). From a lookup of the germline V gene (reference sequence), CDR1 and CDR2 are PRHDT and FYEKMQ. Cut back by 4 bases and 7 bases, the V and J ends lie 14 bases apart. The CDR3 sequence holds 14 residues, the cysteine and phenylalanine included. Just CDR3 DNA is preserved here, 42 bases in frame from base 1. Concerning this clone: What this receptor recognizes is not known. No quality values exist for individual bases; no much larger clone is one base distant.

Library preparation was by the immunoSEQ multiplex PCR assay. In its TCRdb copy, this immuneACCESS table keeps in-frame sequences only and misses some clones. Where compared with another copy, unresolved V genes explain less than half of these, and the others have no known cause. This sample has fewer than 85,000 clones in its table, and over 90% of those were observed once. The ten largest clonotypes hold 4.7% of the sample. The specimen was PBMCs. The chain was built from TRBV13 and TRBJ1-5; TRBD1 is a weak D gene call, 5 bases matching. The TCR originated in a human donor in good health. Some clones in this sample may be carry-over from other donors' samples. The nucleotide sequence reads TGTGCCAGCAGCTCGCAGGGTGGTAGGCAGCCCCAGCATTTT. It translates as CASSSQGGRQPQHF.